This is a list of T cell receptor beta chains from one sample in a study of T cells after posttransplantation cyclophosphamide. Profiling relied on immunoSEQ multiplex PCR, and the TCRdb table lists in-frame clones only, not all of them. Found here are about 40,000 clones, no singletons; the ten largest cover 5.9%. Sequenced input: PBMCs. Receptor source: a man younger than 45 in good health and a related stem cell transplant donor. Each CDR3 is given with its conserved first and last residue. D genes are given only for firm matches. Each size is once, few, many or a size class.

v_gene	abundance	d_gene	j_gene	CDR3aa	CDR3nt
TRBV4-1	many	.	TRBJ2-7	CASSQDYNSYEQYF	TGCGCCAGCAGCCAAGATTACAACTCCTACGAGCAGTACTTC
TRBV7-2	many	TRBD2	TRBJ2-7	CASSPGRVLYF	TGTGCCAGCAGCCCAGGGAGGGTTCTGTACTTC
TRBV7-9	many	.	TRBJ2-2	CASSLVAWELFF	TGTGCCAGCAGCTTAGTAGCGTGGGAGCTGTTTTTT
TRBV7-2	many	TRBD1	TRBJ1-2	CASSSSDRAYGYTF	TGTGCCAGCAGCTCCTCGGACAGGGCCTATGGCTACACCTTC
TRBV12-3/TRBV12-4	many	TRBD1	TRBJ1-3	CASSRTGTIGNTIYF	TGTGCCAGCAGTCGGACAGGGACTATAGGAAACACCATATATTTT
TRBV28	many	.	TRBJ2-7	CASSLRGSVEQYF	TGTGCCAGCAGTCTCAGGGGTTCTGTTGAGCAGTACTTC
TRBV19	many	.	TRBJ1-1	CASSISVNTEAFF	TGTGCCAGTAGTATATCAGTGAACACTGAAGCTTTCTTT
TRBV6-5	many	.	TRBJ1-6	CASGQSESPLHF	TGTGCCAGCGGGCAGTCGGAGTCACCCCTCCACTTT
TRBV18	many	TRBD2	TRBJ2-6	CASSPQRLAGNSGANVLTF	TGTGCCAGCTCACCACAGAGACTAGCGGGGAACTCTGGGGCCAACGTCCTGACTTTC
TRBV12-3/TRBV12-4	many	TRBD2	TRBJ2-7	CASTISGGAYEQYF	TGTGCCAGCACAATTAGCGGGGGGGCCTACGAGCAGTACTTC
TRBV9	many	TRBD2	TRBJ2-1	CASSFLAGGVNEQFF	TGTGCCAGCAGCTTTTTAGCGGGGGGGGTCAATGAGCAGTTCTTC
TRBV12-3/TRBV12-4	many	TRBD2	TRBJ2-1	CASRGLAGGRNEQFF	TGTGCCAGCAGGGGACTAGCGGGGGGGCGTAATGAGCAGTTCTTC
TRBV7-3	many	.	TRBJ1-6	CASSSPQGLNSPLHF	TGTGCCAGCAGCTCCCCCCAGGGACTGAATTCACCCCTCCACTTT
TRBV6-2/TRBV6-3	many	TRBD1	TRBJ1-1	CASSKQGYEAFF	TGTGCCAGCAGTAAACAGGGGTACGAAGCTTTCTTT
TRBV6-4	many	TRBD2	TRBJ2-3	CASSDRGGSDTQYF	TGTGCCAGCAGTGACCGGGGGGGCTCAGATACGCAGTATTTT
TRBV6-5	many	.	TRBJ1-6	CASRNGPQGSPLHF	TGTGCCAGCAGAAATGGGCCTCAGGGTTCACCCCTCCACTTT
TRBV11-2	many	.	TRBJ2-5	CASAFGAGDMQETQYF	TGTGCCAGCGCATTTGGGGCGGGGGACATGCAAGAGACCCAGTACTTC
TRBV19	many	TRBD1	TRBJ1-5	CASSTRTGSRSNQPQHF	TGTGCCAGTAGTACCCGGACAGGCTCGCGGAGCAATCAGCCCCAGCATTTT
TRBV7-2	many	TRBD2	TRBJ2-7	CASSEGLAGTSYEQYF	TGTGCCAGCAGCGAGGGACTAGCGGGGACTTCCTACGAGCAGTACTTC
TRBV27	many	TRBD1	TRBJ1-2	CASSLGGTVTGRGYTF	TGTGCCAGCAGTTTAGGGGGGACAGTAACTGGTCGGGGCTACACCTTC
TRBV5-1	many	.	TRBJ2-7	CASSPRRYEQYF	TGCGCCAGCAGCCCCAGGAGGTACGAGCAGTACTTC
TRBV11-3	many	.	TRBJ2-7	CASSYRTPDHPYEQYF	TGTGCCAGCAGCTACAGGACACCTGATCATCCCTACGAGCAGTACTTC
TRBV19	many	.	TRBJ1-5	CASSTLGTGAQHF	TGTGCCAGTAGTACCCTTGGGACGGGGGCCCAGCATTTT
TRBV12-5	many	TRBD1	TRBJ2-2	CASSQGANTGELFF	TGTGCTAGTTCACAGGGGGCGAACACCGGGGAGCTGTTTTTT
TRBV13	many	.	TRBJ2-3	CASSLDPGSTDTQYF	TGTGCCAGCAGCTTAGACCCAGGTAGCACAGATACGCAGTATTTT
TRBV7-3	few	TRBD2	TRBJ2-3	CASSRSGGAGDTQYF	TGTGCCAGCAGCCGTAGCGGGGGGGCAGGGGATACGCAGTATTTT
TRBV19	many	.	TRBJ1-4	CASSMKRWGTNEKLFF	TGTGCCAGTAGTATGAAACGGTGGGGCACTAATGAAAAACTGTTTTTT
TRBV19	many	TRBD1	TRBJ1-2	CASSLGQGWNYGYTF	TGTGCCAGTTCTCTCGGACAGGGGTGGAACTATGGCTACACCTTC
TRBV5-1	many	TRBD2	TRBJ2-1	CASSLSGGNPGPYNEQFF	TGCGCCAGCAGCTTAAGCGGGGGTAACCCGGGGCCCTACAATGAGCAGTTCTTC
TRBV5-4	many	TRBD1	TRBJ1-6	CASSRTGGGSYNSPLHF	TGTGCCAGCAGTCGTACAGGGGGCGGCTCCTATAATTCACCCCTCCACTTT
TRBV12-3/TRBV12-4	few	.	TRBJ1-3	CASSPGTGGSGNTIYF	TGTGCCAGCAGCCCCGGGACGGGGGGCTCTGGAAACACCATATATTTT
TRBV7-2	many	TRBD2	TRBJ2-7	CASSSTSGVTYEQYF	TGTGCCAGCAGCAGTACTAGCGGGGTAACCTACGAGCAGTACTTC
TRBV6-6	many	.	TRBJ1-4	CASSLPGVTNEKLFF	TGTGCCAGCAGTCTGCCCGGGGTAACTAATGAAAAACTGTTTTTT
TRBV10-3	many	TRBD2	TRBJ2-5	CAISPGLASQETQYF	TGTGCCATCAGCCCGGGACTAGCGTCCCAAGAGACCCAGTACTTC
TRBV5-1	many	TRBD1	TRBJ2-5	CASSPRDREFQETQYF	TGCGCCAGCAGCCCCCGGGACAGGGAATTCCAAGAGACCCAGTACTTC
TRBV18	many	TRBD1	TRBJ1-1	CASSPTGGSTEAFF	TGTGCCAGCTCGCCAACAGGGGGCTCGACTGAAGCTTTCTTT
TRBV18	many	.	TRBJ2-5	CASSPPTPLVETQYF	TGTGCCAGCTCACCACCGACTCCCTTAGTGGAGACCCAGTACTTC
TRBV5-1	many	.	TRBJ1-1	CASNFGGGSTEAFF	TGCGCCAGCAACTTCGGGGGTGGGTCCACTGAAGCTTTCTTT
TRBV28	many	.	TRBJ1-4	CASSLQTVGIGKLFF	TGTGCCAGCAGTTTACAGACAGTAGGGATAGGAAAACTGTTTTTT